The clone carrying this TCR beta chain ranks as large (0.1 to 1%). Antigen unknown. The data were obtained in a study of T cell repertoires in aging, cancer and after chemotherapy. The overall study: Repeat sampling of healthy donors over several months to years showed clear clonal overlap.

The template was genomic DNA from peripheral blood, not RNA. Rearranged V-D-J TRB sequences were amplified with a mixed TRB-A/B primer pool. MiXCR, run by TCRdb on the multiplex PCR reads, gives a single entry per CDR3 protein. The sample consists of approximately 4,100 distinct CDR3 sequences, about 28% of them appearing once. Unmatched junction bases numbered 3, after V lost 1 base and J lost 0 bases. This CDR3 is built from 15 residues. Per the germline V gene, CDR1 is SQVTM and CDR2 is ANQGSEA. Study-wide findings and caveats: Compared with age-matched healthy donors, untreated hematological or solid cancer patients showed higher blood TCR clonality. Loss of evenness, beyond lost richness, contributed to age-related TCR diversity decline in cancer patients.

The J gene is TRBJ2-7, the V gene TRBV29-1, with 10 bases that match TRBD1. This TCR was sampled from a human donor in good health. The sample comprised blood. CDR3 in amino acids: CSVEGDRGLSYEQYF. The CDR3 coding sequence is TGCAGCGTTGAAGGGGACAGGGGCCTCTCCTACGAGCAGTACTTC.